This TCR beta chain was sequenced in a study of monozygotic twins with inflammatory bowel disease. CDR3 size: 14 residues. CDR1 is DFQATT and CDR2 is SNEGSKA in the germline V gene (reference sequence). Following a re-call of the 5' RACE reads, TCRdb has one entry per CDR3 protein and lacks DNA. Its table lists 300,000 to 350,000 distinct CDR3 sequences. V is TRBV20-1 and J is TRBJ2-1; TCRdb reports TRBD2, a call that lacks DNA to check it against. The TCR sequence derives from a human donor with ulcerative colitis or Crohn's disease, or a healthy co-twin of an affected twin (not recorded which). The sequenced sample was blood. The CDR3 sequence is CSAWTSGSIREQFF.